A selection of T cell receptor beta chains follows, all from one sample in a study of cytomegalovirus exposure and HLA in healthy donors. Here immunoSEQ multiplex PCR was the method, and the copy in TCRdb shows in-frame clones only, minus some. The repertoire holds approximately 120,000 clones, around four fifths seen once, with more than 6% in the top ten. Sequencing used PBMCs. The origin of the receptors is a woman aged 45-65 years in good health and CMV-seropositive. Both conserved end residues are part of each CDR3. D genes are given only for firm matches. A clone size is listed for some rows: how often the clone was seen (once, few, many), or a class if it is expanded.

j_call d_call v_call clone_size cdr3_aa cdr3_nt
TRBJ1-2 TRBD1 TRBV25-1 few CASSEPGTGGYGYTF TGTGCCAGCAGTGAACCCGGGACAGGGGGGTATGGCTACACCTTC
TRBJ1-2 - TRBV7-2 - CASSLRQDYGYTF TGTGCCAGCAGCTTACGACAGGACTATGGCTACACCTTC
TRBJ2-7 - TRBV4-3 - CASSQDRGPPYEQYF TGCGCCAGCAGCCAAGATCGAGGGCCCCCCTACGAGCAGTACTTC
TRBJ2-5 TRBD2 TRBV13 - CASSYSGFGKETQYF TGTGCCAGCAGCTATAGCGGGTTTGGGAAAGAGACCCAGTACTTC
TRBJ2-2 TRBD1 TRBV11-2 - CASSRRQGDAGELFF TGTGCCAGCAGCCGGAGACAGGGTGATGCCGGGGAGCTGTTTTTT
TRBJ2-6 TRBD2 TRBV5-4 - CASSLDGRATGANGLTF TGTGCCAGCAGCTTAGACGGGAGGGCCACTGGGGCCAACGGCCTGACTTTC
TRBJ2-5 TRBD1 TRBV7-9 - CASSLRTGAFFGKETQYF TGTGCCAGCAGCCTACGGACAGGGGCCTTTTTTGGGAAAGAGACCCAGTACTTC
TRBJ1-1 TRBD1 TRBV5-4 - CASRLGQGDTEAFF TGTGCCAGCAGACTAGGACAGGGCGACACTGAAGCTTTCTTT
TRBJ2-5 - TRBV5-1 - CASSFSPRETQYF TGCGCCAGCAGCTTCTCCCCCAGGGAGACCCAGTACTTC
TRBJ2-7 TRBD2 TRBV18 - CASSPQSGGLYEQYF TGTGCCAGCTCACCACAGTCGGGGGGGCTTTACGAGCAGTACTTC
TRBJ1-1 - TRBV7-9 few CSSSTSGVGTEAFF TGTTCCAGCAGTACGTCAGGGGTCGGCACTGAAGCTTTCTTT
TRBJ2-7 - TRBV2 - CASSERQGGSEQYF TGTGCCAGCAGTGAAAGACAGGGAGGTTCCGAGCAGTACTTC
TRBJ1-5 - TRBV7-9 - CASSFLDQPQHF TGTGCCAGCAGCTTTTTAGATCAGCCCCAGCATTTT
TRBJ2-1 TRBD2 TRBV27 few CASSLASGTSGGYEQFF TGTGCCAGCAGTTTAGCCTCCGGGACTAGCGGAGGGTATGAGCAGTTCTTC
TRBJ2-5 TRBD1 TRBV6-5 - CASSPRQGPGETQYF TGTGCCAGCAGTCCCAGACAGGGCCCGGGGGAGACCCAGTACTTC
TRBJ2-7 - TRBV4-1 - CASSQDVGEQYF TGCGCCAGCAGCCAAGATGTCGGCGAGCAGTACTTC
TRBJ2-5 TRBD2 TRBV7-2 - CASSSGGSGAQETQYF TGTGCCAGCAGCTCCGGGGGTAGCGGGGCTCAAGAGACCCAGTACTTC
TRBJ2-5 TRBD1 TRBV7-2 - CASSYRDRETQYF TGTGCCAGCAGCTACCGGGACAGAGAGACCCAGTACTTC
TRBJ2-7 - TRBV5-1 - CASSPSDKGGSYEQYF TGCGCCAGCAGCCCCTCGGATAAAGGGGGATCCTACGAGCAGTACTTC
TRBJ1-4 TRBD1 TRBV5-5 - CASSTSRDRTNEKLFF TGTGCCAGCAGCACTTCCCGGGACAGAACTAATGAAAAACTGTTTTTT
TRBJ2-3 TRBD1 TRBV15 - CATGLLSGGGGTDTQYF TGTGCCACCGGCCTCCTATCAGGGGGCGGGGGCACAGATACGCAGTATTTT
TRBJ2-1 TRBD2 TRBV7-3 - CASSQSGGRYNEQFF TGTGCCAGCAGCCAGAGCGGGGGGCGATACAATGAGCAGTTCTTC
TRBJ2-5 - TRBV9 - CASSVEGGTQYF TGTGCCAGCAGCGTAGAAGGAGGGACCCAGTACTTC
TRBJ2-3 - TRBV9 - CASSSQTFTDTQYF TGTGCCAGCAGCTCCCAGACTTTCACAGATACGCAGTATTTT
TRBJ2-1 TRBD2 TRBV2 - CASTTSGGAYEQFF TGTGCCAGCACCACTAGCGGGGGGGCATATGAGCAGTTCTTC
TRBJ2-1 - TRBV11-3 - CASSLPRGWRAPNEQFF TGTGCCAGCAGCTTACCCCGCGGCTGGAGGGCCCCTAATGAGCAGTTCTTC
TRBJ2-3 - TRBV14 - CASSRPSRIVTQYF TGTGCCAGCAGCCGCCCTAGCAGGATAGTGACGCAGTATTTT
TRBJ2-7 TRBD1 TRBV27 - CASRTGYPPYEQYF TGTGCCAGCAGGACAGGGTACCCGCCCTACGAGCAGTACTTC
TRBJ2-3 - TRBV13 few CASSSFRDPQYF TGTGCCAGCAGCTCATTCAGGGATCCGCAGTATTTT
TRBJ1-4 - TRBV5-1 - CASSLGRTNEKLFF TGCGCCAGCAGCTTGGGGCGGACTAATGAAAAACTGTTTTTT
TRBJ1-1 TRBD1 TRBV7-3 - CASSATGTNTEAFF TGTGCCAGCAGCGCGACAGGGACGAACACTGAAGCTTTCTTT
TRBJ2-7 - TRBV5-6 once CASSLGSISYEQYF TGTGCCAGCAGCTTGGGATCAATCAGTTACGAGCAGTACTTC
TRBJ2-5 TRBD1 TRBV15 once CATSRLRTGGQETQYF TGTGCCACCAGCAGACTAAGGACAGGGGGCCAAGAGACCCAGTACTTC
TRBJ2-3 - TRBV12-2 - CASRLARCRGVADTQYF TGTGCAAGTCGCTTAGCCCGATGCAGGGGGGTGGCAGATACGCAGTATTTT
TRBJ2-1 TRBD2 TRBV27 - CASRLISGSSYNEQFF TGTGCCAGCCGATTGATTAGCGGGAGCTCCTACAATGAGCAGTTCTTC
TRBJ1-4 TRBD1 TRBV7-2 - CASSLGQGRTNEKLFF TGTGCCAGCAGCTTAGGACAGGGGAGGACTAATGAAAAACTGTTTTTT
TRBJ1-1 - TRBV5-4 few CASSLQGSTEAFF TGTGCCAGCAGCTTGCAGGGGAGCACTGAAGCTTTCTTT
TRBJ1-2 TRBD1 TRBV6-5 - CASTYRIDRDYGYTF TGTGCCAGCACTTACCGAATCGACAGGGACTATGGCTACACCTTC
TRBJ1-5 - TRBV5-4 - CASSFTGEPHQPQHF TGTGCCAGCAGCTTTACAGGTGAACCCCATCAGCCCCAGCATTTT
TRBJ2-2 - TRBV5-1 - CASRQGFAGELFF TGCGCCAGCAGGCAGGGGTTTGCCGGGGAGCTGTTTTTT
TRBJ1-1 - TRBV18 once CASSPTGKNTEAFF TGTGCCAGCTCACCTACAGGGAAGAACACTGAAGCTTTCTTT
TRBJ1-6 TRBD1 TRBV7-2 once CASSIGTGNSPLHF TGTGCCAGCAGCATCGGGACAGGCAATTCACCCCTCCACTTT
TRBJ2-7 TRBD1 TRBV2 - CASSDGTGYYEQYF TGTGCCAGCAGTGACGGGACAGGGTACTACGAGCAGTACTTC
TRBJ2-7 TRBD2 TRBV5-1 - CASGLAGPYEQYF TGCGCCAGCGGGCTAGCGGGACCCTACGAGCAGTACTTC
TRBJ1-2 - TRBV7-2 once CASSVGGHPVAGYTF TGTGCCAGCAGCGTAGGGGGACATCCGGTAGCTGGCTACACCTTC
TRBJ1-2 - TRBV11-2 - CASSFDTDYGYTF TGTGCCAGCAGCTTTGACACGGACTATGGCTACACCTTC
TRBJ2-1 TRBD2 TRBV6-4 - CASSEWREGSYEQFF TGTGCCAGCAGTGAATGGAGGGAGGGCTCGTATGAGCAGTTCTTC
TRBJ1-3 TRBD1 TRBV28 - CASSGSPGTGTGNTIYF TGTGCCAGCAGCGGGAGTCCCGGGACAGGGACTGGAAACACCATATATTTT
TRBJ2-1 TRBD1 TRBV7-3 once CASRWKGTDFSPEQFF TGTGCCAGCAGGTGGAAAGGGACAGACTTCAGCCCTGAGCAGTTCTTC
TRBJ2-1 TRBD2 TRBV18 - CASSSSGTANEQFF TGTGCCAGCTCATCTAGCGGGACCGCGAATGAGCAGTTCTTC
TRBJ2-5 - TRBV9 - CASSPRSEETQYF TGTGCCAGCAGCCCGCGGTCTGAGGAGACCCAGTACTTC
TRBJ1-2 TRBD1 TRBV19 - CASSAPDRGNYGYTF TGTGCCAGTAGTGCCCCGGACAGGGGGAACTATGGCTACACCTTC
TRBJ2-5 TRBD1 TRBV27 - CASSLRTGTGVQETQYF TGTGCCAGCAGTTTACGGACAGGGACAGGGGTCCAAGAGACCCAGTACTTC
TRBJ2-3 TRBD1 TRBV6-6 - CASSSRDRGTDTQYF TGTGCCAGCAGTTCCCGGGACAGAGGGACAGATACGCAGTATTTT
TRBJ2-2 TRBD2 TRBV28 - CASSLTSGRGGELFF TGTGCCAGCAGCCTTACTAGCGGCCGGGGCGGGGAGCTGTTTTTT